This entry is about one T cell receptor (beta chain). Its specificity is unknown. This may stem from a read error, because a much larger clone lies one nucleotide away. These data originate in a study of T-cell reconstitution after alpha-beta-depleted transplantation in children. Findings and limits, study-wide: As was reported, about two months after transplant, alpha-beta T cells came from several hundred expanded graft clones. After transplant, high TCRbeta diversity at day 60 in some patients arose from surviving recipient T cells and thymic progenitors.

CDR3 length equals 16 residues. Germline CDR1 reads SEHNR; CDR2 reads FQNEAQ (reference sequence). Library preparation (for TCRbeta) was performed with unique molecular identifiers. Each CDR3 protein gets one entry after TCRdb re-called the PCR reads with MiXCR. The sample consists of roughly 300,000 distinct CDR3 sequences, more than 9% of them appearing once. The clonotype was recovered from a male patient under 10 years old who had a stem cell transplant for chronic granulomatous disease, so the T cells may come from the graft donor. Sequences were derived from peripheral blood, sampled 180 days after TCRalphabeta/CD19-depleted stem cell transplant. V is TRBV7-9 and J is TRBJ2-1; no clear D. The chain's CDR3 is CASSLVGQSSYSEQFF. The DNA for the CDR3 is TGTGCCAGCAGCTTAGTTGGCCAAAGCTCCTACAGTGAGCAGTTCTTC.